These 7 T cell receptor beta chains share one sample of origin, sequenced in a study of tumor-infiltrating lymphocytes in primary liver carcinoma. Starting material for RNA and DNA co-extraction consisted of about 17-30 mg of unsorted bulk tissue. Constant-region priming of 500 ng total RNA yielded TCR beta cDNA. Modified slightly, ARM-PCR produced TCR beta libraries over three nested multiplex PCR rounds. Primers for the first two PCR rounds were TRBV1-TRBV30 forward primers and a C-beta reverse primer (approximately 9 cycles per round). MiXCR was run by TCRdb on the multiplex PCR reads, yielding one entry per CDR3 protein. The table lists 90,000 to 100,000 distinct CDR3 sequences, over 55% of them singletons. The sequencing sample was made of liver tumor tissue from sampling region 5. Documented subset: tumor region T5, tumor centre. Receptors were obtained from a woman in her fifties or sixties with primary liver carcinoma and hepatitis B virus infection.

This clonotype was observed a handful of times. A clone one base away is much larger, so this may be a read error. CDR3 loop: CASCSLAERRDTQYF. In DNA, the CDR3 is TGTGCCAGCTGTTCACTAGCGGAGCGTCGAGATACGCAGTATTTT. The V and J genes are TRBV28 and TRBJ2-3; 8 bases are shared with TRBD2. The CDR3 length is 15 residues. From germline, CDR1 is MDHEN and CDR2 SYDVKM. V shed 8 bases and J 5 bases; nucleotides not matched to a gene: 12. Supplemented by reference TRBV28 and TRBJ2-3, the full variable domain reads DVKVTQSSRYLVKRTGEKVFLECVQDMDHENMFWYRQDPGLGLRLIYFSYDVKMKEKGDIPEGYSVSREKKERFSLILESASTNQTSMYLCASCSLAERRDTQYFGPGTRLTVL.

CDR3 nucleotide sequence: TGTGCCACCAGTGAATCAGGGGATCAGCCCCAGCATTTT. This sequence encodes CATSESGDQPQHF. V is TRBV24-1 and J is TRBJ1-5; tentatively, D is TRBD1 (6 bases). V shed 4 bases and J shed 5 bases, with 8 bases lying between them. The CDR3 contains 13 residues. Looked up from germline, CDR1 is KGHDR and CDR2 is SFDVKD.

For this clonotype: Mismatch with germline at one junction end may stem from a read error. The V and J genes are TRBV12-3 or TRBV12-4 and TRBJ2-7; D uncertain. CDR3 length: 11 residues. The chain's CDR3 is CVSSPGPEQYF. In DNA, the CDR3 is TGTGTCAGCAGCCCCGGGCCCGAGCAGTACTTC.

Comment on this clonotype: This could be a read error, since a much larger clone is one nucleotide away. The V call is TRBV29-1, the J call TRBJ2-1; D gene ambiguous. V dropped 4 bases and J dropped 4 bases, with 5 bases sitting between them. The CDR3 has 11 residues. In germline, CDR1 is SQVTM, CDR2 ANQGSEA. DNA of the CDR3: TGCAGCGTTGTCAGGTACAATGAGCAGTTCTTC. Its protein product is CSVVRYNEQFF.

This clonotype appeared many times. The chain recombines TRBV28 with TRBJ1-2; no firm D call. The length of the CDR3 is 12 residues. V dropped 8 bases and J dropped 2 bases, with 9 bases sitting between them. Germline V gene data show CDR1 as MDHEN and CDR2 as SYDVKM. For the CDR3, the DNA is TGTGCCAGCGCCCTCCTCAACTATGGCTACACCTTC. The encoded protein is CASALLNYGYTF.

With regard to this clonotype: This may stem from a read error, because a much larger clone lies one nucleotide away. The CDR3 DNA is TGTGCCATCGCAGAGACTACAATCAATCTGCCCCAGCATTTT. This encodes CAIAETTINLPQHF. The J gene is TRBJ1-5, the V gene TRBV10-3; no definite D call. The CDR3 spans 14 residues. Germline V gene sequence: CDR1 ENHRY, CDR2 SYGVKD.

About this clonotype itself: A read error may produce the germline difference seen at one junction end. The chain uses TRBV5-1 and TRBJ2-2; a possible D gene is TRBD1 (6 bases). This CDR3 is built from 16 residues. CDR1 SGHRS and CDR2 YFSETQ come from the germline V gene. The CDR3, as DNA: TGCGCTAGCAGCTTGGGGGCCGGGACCCACACCGGGGAGCTGTTTTTT. Residues: CASSLGAGTHTGELFF.